A single sample gave rise to the 5 T cell receptor beta chains below, sequenced in a study of T cells after yellow fever vaccination. In TCRdb, the 5' RACE reads were re-called with MiXCR into one record per CDR3 protein. The sample consists of about 210,000 distinct CDR3 sequences, 5.5% to 8.5% of them appearing once. Material: CD4+ T cells sorted from PBMCs, obtained on the day of the yellow fever booster vaccination. These receptors were collected from a man in his thirties or forties who received the YFV17D yellow fever vaccine.

J is TRBJ2-1 and V is TRBV5-1, with 9 bases lining up with TRBD2. Germline trimming cut 0 bases from V and 9 bases from J; bases unmatched to any gene: 7. Per the germline V gene, CDR1 is SGHRS and CDR2 is YFSETQ. The CDR3 length is 15 residues. CDR3 sequence: CASSLDGTSPSEQFF. In nucleotides, the CDR3 is TGCGCCAGCAGCTTGGACGGGACTAGCCCCAGTGAGCAGTTCTTC. Combining the CDR3 with reference TRBV5-1 and TRBJ2-1 gives the whole variable domain KAGVTQTPRYLIKTRGQQVTLSCSPISGHRSVSWYQQTPGQGLQFLFEYFSETQRNKGNFPGRFSGRQFSNSRSEMNVSTLELGDSALYLCASSLDGTSPSEQFFGPGTRLTVL.

This clonotype has a count of ten or more. The genes are TRBV6-5 and TRBJ2-2; possible D gene TRBD2, 5 bases. V was clipped by 0 bases and J by 5 bases, with 13 bases between them. The CDR3 runs to 16 residues. Germline V gene data show CDR1 as MNHEY and CDR2 as SVGAGI. The CDR3 spells CASSYSGGSGTGELFF. The DNA for the CDR3 is TGTGCCAGCAGTTACTCTGGCGGCTCGGGGACCGGGGAGCTGTTTTTT.

This clonotype was observed at least ten times. This sequence joins TRBV29-1 and TRBJ2-5; D might be TRBD1 (5 bases). CDR3 size: 14 residues. Trimming removed 7 bases from V and 0 bases from J, with 15 bases in between. Germline CDR1 SQVTM, CDR2 ANQGSEA. The CDR3 sequence is CSACTIRDQETQYF. The DNA for the CDR3 is TGCAGCGCCTGTACTATCAGGGACCAAGAGACCCAGTACTTC.

This clonotype was seen a handful of times. The chain is built from TRBV4-3 and TRBJ2-3; D uncertain. Germline V gene lookup returns CDR1 LGHNA and CDR2 YSLEER. This CDR3 has 14 residues. Trimming removed 4 bases at V and 4 bases at J, with 12 bases between. CDR3 protein: CASSPGYHADTQYF. The CDR3 DNA follows: TGCGCCAGCAGCCCCGGCTATCACGCAGATACGCAGTATTTT.

This clonotype was counted between two and nine times. V gene TRBV6-5 combines with J gene TRBJ1-2, with unresolved D. This CDR3 contains 13 residues. Trimming removed 0 bases from V and 2 bases from J, with 4 bases in between. Germline lookup yields CDR1 MNHEY and CDR2 SVGAGI. The CDR3 sequence: CASSYSINYGYTF. The CDR3 coding sequence is TGTGCCAGCAGTTACTCGATCAACTATGGCTACACCTTC.